These T cell receptor beta chains were read from a single sample in a study of T-cell memory formation after mild COVID-19. MiXCR was run by TCRdb on the 5' RACE reads, yielding one entry per CDR3 protein. The sample lists around 500,000 distinct CDR3 sequences, approximately 18% occurring once. Material: PBMCs or a T cell subset sorted from them (not recorded which). These receptors were collected from an adult woman who had mild COVID-19 (a few samples of this study predate the infection). Cell type and time point are not known. Both conserved end residues are part of each CDR3. D genes are given only for firm matches. Not every row has a clone size; where given, it reads once, few, many or a size class.

D | J | size | V | CDR3 | DNA
TRBD2 | TRBJ2-1 | . | TRBV24-1 | CATSDWDYRYNEQFF | TGTGCCACCAGTGATTGGGACTACCGCTACAATGAGCAGTTCTTC
. | TRBJ2-2 | few | TRBV5-1 | CASRQNPGTPNTGELFF | TGCGCCAGCAGACAAAACCCCGGGACACCGAACACCGGGGAGCTGTTTTTT
TRBD1 | TRBJ2-3 | . | TRBV6-6 | CASGTGTGYTDTQYF | TGTGCCAGCGGGACCGGGACAGGGTACACAGATACGCAGTATTTT
. | TRBJ1-4 | . | TRBV7-9 | CASSLGQYEKLFF | TGTGCCAGCAGCTTAGGACAGTATGAAAAACTGTTTTTT
. | TRBJ2-1 | . | TRBV5-6 | CASSSGPADEQFF | TGTGCCAGCAGCTCTGGGCCGGCGGATGAGCAGTTCTTC
. | TRBJ1-1 | few | TRBV7-9 | CASSDGGRYTEAFF | TGTGCCAGCAGCGACGGGGGTCGTTACACTGAAGCTTTCTTT
TRBD2 | TRBJ2-1 | few | TRBV20-1 | CSARGGLAVGYNEQFF | TGCAGTGCTAGGGGGGGACTAGCGGTTGGCTACAATGAGCAGTTCTTC
. | TRBJ1-2 | many | TRBV7-2 | CASSFERTGGYTF | TGTGCCAGCAGCTTTGAAAGGACGGGGGGCTACACCTTC
. | TRBJ1-5 | . | TRBV20-1 | CSAPEVGEQPQHF | TGCAGTGCTCCCGAGGTTGGGGAACAGCCCCAGCATTTT
. | TRBJ2-1 | few | TRBV3-1 | CASSLRDGREFF | TGTGCCAGCAGCCTACGGGACGGTAGGGAGTTCTTC
. | TRBJ2-3 | few | TRBV29-1 | CSVIRGPDTQYF | TGCAGCGTCATCAGGGGTCCAGATACGCAGTATTTT
. | TRBJ2-5 | many | TRBV11-2 | CASSLDRETQYF | TGCGCCAGCAGCTTGGATCGCGAGACCCAGTACTTC
TRBD1 | TRBJ2-7 | . | TRBV7-8 | CASSSDRVDYEQYF | TGTGCCAGCAGTTCGGACAGGGTGGACTACGAGCAGTACTTC
TRBD1 | TRBJ2-5 | few | TRBV4-3 | CASSQDIGQASRTQYF | TGCGCCAGCAGCCAAGATATAGGACAGGCGTCTAGGACCCAGTACTTC
TRBD1 | TRBJ1-5 | few | TRBV7-2 | CASSMGQGGNQPQHF | TGTGCCAGCAGCATGGGACAGGGGGGCAATCAGCCCCAGCATTTT
TRBD1 | TRBJ2-7 | . | TRBV7-9 | CASSWDRGFPYEQYF | TGTGCCAGCAGCTGGGACAGGGGATTTCCCTACGAGCAGTACTTC
TRBD2 | TRBJ2-5 | . | TRBV6-1 | CASSEHSGRVGETQYF | TGTGCCAGCAGTGAACATAGCGGGAGGGTCGGGGAGACCCAGTACTTC